Listed here are 12 T cell receptor beta chains from one sample, sequenced in a study of monozygotic twins with inflammatory bowel disease. TCRdb reprocessed the 5' RACE reads and keeps a single row for each CDR3 protein, giving no DNA. The listing contains more than 350,000 distinct CDR3 sequences. Sequencing was done on a sample of blood. These receptors were taken from a human donor with ulcerative colitis or Crohn's disease, or a healthy co-twin of an affected twin (not recorded which).

The chain is built from TRBV5-1 and TRBJ1-1. Germline CDR1 and CDR2: SGHRS and YFSETQ. The CDR3 is 13 amino acids. The CDR3 spells CASSVNLNTEAFF.

This chain connects TRBV29-1 to TRBJ2-1; the D call from TCRdb, TRBD2, cannot be confirmed without DNA. Germline CDR1 reads SQVTM; CDR2 reads ANQGSEA. This CDR3 spans 13 amino acids. CDR3 amino acids: CSVASGSYNEQFF.

V usage is TRBV28 and J usage is TRBJ1-5. CDR1 MDHEN and CDR2 SYDVKM come from the germline V gene. The CDR3 sequence is 16 residues long. CDR3 loop: CASSSGRYLFNQPQHF. The full variable domain, its missing parts supplied by reference TRBV28 and TRBJ1-5, is DVKVTQSSRYLVKRTGEKVFLECVQDMDHENMFWYRQDPGLGLRLIYFSYDVKMKEKGDIPEGYSVSREKKERFSLILESASTNQTSMYLCASSSGRYLFNQPQHFGDGTRLSIL.

This CDR3 reads CASSLNPGRDQPQHF. The chain has TRBV5-1 and TRBJ1-5; no DNA is available, so the TRBD1 call from TCRdb remains unchecked. The CDR3 loop spans 15 amino acids. Per germline, CDR1 SGHRS and CDR2 YFSETQ. Supplemented by reference TRBV5-1 and TRBJ1-5, the full variable domain reads KAGVTQTPRYLIKTRGQQVTLSCSPISGHRSVSWYQQTPGQGLQFLFEYFSETQRNKGNFPGRFSGRQFSNSRSEMNVSTLELGDSALYLCASSLNPGRDQPQHFGDGTRLSIL.

The rearrangement joins TRBV3-1 to TRBJ2-5; TCRdb picks TRBD1, but there is no DNA to check that call. Per germline, CDR1 LGHDT and CDR2 YNNKEL (reference sequence). This CDR3 has 15 amino acids. CDR3 protein: CASSQVVRARETQYF.

The chain is built from TRBV7-2 and TRBJ2-5; the TCRdb call, TRBD2, lacks DNA for checking. The CDR3 runs 13 residues. Looked up from germline, CDR1 is SGHTA and CDR2 is FQGNSA. This CDR3 is CASNPEGIETQYF.

This chain uses TRBV20-1 with TRBJ2-2; TCRdb outputs TRBD2, but without DNA this stays unchecked. This CDR3 has 16 amino acids. Per the germline V gene, CDR1 is DFQATT and CDR2 is SNEGSKA (reference sequence). CDR3 sequence reads: CSARPSEIGDTGELFF.

This sequence joins TRBV7-2 and TRBJ2-2; the D gene TCRdb calls, TRBD2, cannot be checked with no DNA. The CDR3 spans 15 residues. Germline lookup yields CDR1 SGHTA and CDR2 FQGNSA. Here the CDR3 reads CASSLVGLATGELFF.

This sequence joins TRBV7-2 and TRBJ2-7. Germline V lookup: CDR1 SGHTA, CDR2 FQGNSA. The CDR3 is 13 residues long. CDR3 loop: CASSFGYGSEQYF.

The chain is built from TRBV6-6 and TRBJ1-2. CDR3 size: 13 residues. Germline loops: CDR1 MNHNY, CDR2 SVGAGI (reference sequence). The CDR3 sequence is CASSLRGGYGYTF.

The V call is TRBV6-5, the J call TRBJ2-5; TCRdb's assignment of TRBD2 cannot be checked, as there is no DNA. The V gene's germline CDR1 is MNHEY and CDR2 SVGAGI. The CDR3 spans 16 residues. The CDR3 region is CASSYVGSGPQETQYF.

The CDR3 loop reads CAISEMGGTLDEQYF. The rearrangement uses TRBV10-3 and TRBJ2-7; with no DNA, the TCRdb D assignment of TRBD2 cannot be verified. From germline, CDR1 is ENHRY and CDR2 SYGVKD. This CDR3 region has 15 residues.